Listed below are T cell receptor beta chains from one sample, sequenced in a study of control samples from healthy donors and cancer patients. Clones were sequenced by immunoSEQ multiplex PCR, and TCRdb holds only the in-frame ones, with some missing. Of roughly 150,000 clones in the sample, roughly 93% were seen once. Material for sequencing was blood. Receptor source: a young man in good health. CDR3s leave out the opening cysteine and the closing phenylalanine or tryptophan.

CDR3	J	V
ASRPNRVSNTIY	TRBJ1-3	TRBV13
AWSVLGGGMEPQH	TRBJ1-5	TRBV30
ASSPGQGVAYEQY	TRBJ2-7	TRBV19
ASSFYGTAKENEQF	TRBJ2-1	TRBV28
ASLPRGGQNTEAF	TRBJ1-1	TRBV7-2
AWTGGWPQDTQY	TRBJ2-3	TRBV30
ASSYGGDSGNTIY	TRBJ1-3	TRBV6-5
ASSPRGASGAVAETQY	TRBJ2-5	TRBV7-9
SVYRTGFTDTQY	TRBJ2-3	TRBV29-1
ASSDREVSYEQY	TRBJ2-7	TRBV6-6
SASGFGGYT	TRBJ1-2	TRBV20-1
ASETSGAPGYT	TRBJ1-2	TRBV28
ASRGEGSYGYT	TRBJ1-2	TRBV6-5
ASSQAGIPKETQY	TRBJ2-5	TRBV3-1/TRBV3-2
ATSDGGETQY	TRBJ2-5	TRBV24-1
ASSLTGKGTQY	TRBJ2-3	TRBV27
ASSLTEGTEAF	TRBJ1-1	TRBV7-2
ASSVGSGGQPQH	TRBJ1-5	TRBV9
ASSPEARRFS	TRBJ1-1	TRBV4-1
ASSLDSSSYEQY	TRBJ2-7	TRBV5-1
ASSYRSDGYT	TRBJ1-2	TRBV6-6
ASSPSGNGYT	TRBJ1-2	TRBV18
ASSPDWAYEQY	TRBJ2-7	TRBV28
ASSLYRTGARETQY	TRBJ2-5	TRBV5-4
ASSERDQGSPLH	TRBJ1-6	TRBV2
ASSLPGGATQPQH	TRBJ1-5	TRBV28
ATSRAVQETQY	TRBJ2-5	TRBV15
ASSRTGNTIY	TRBJ1-3	TRBV7-9
ASSYEEGEQY	TRBJ2-7	TRBV13
ASSEPGGRSYEQY	TRBJ2-7	TRBV25-1
ASSGGVYGTEFEKLF	TRBJ1-4	TRBV7-2
ASRWGDYYNEQF	TRBJ2-1	TRBV7-2
ASRKPTDREATGELF	TRBJ2-2	TRBV7-6
ASGRFNSPLH	TRBJ1-6	TRBV19
ASSARLAPGADTQY	TRBJ2-3	TRBV9
ASRQSDRGITGELF	TRBJ2-2	TRBV7-9
ASRGEGTEAF	TRBJ1-1	TRBV3-1/TRBV3-2
ASSQPSGGDYEQY	TRBJ2-7	TRBV4-1
ASSLTAPSGANVLT	TRBJ2-6	TRBV11-3
ASSGGAAEAF	TRBJ1-1	TRBV2
ASSSRQGAGNQPQH	TRBJ1-5	TRBV7-8
ASSRRDRDHTEAF	TRBJ1-1	TRBV5-1
ASNVDRRTYGYT	TRBJ1-2	TRBV5-6
ASSLRGPRTEAF	TRBJ1-1	TRBV7-2
ASSLVDREMADYEQY	TRBJ2-7	TRBV7-2
ASNPSGSSYNEQF	TRBJ2-1	TRBV19
ASSPETLPDSPLH	TRBJ1-6	TRBV27
ATSDPREGNTEAF	TRBJ1-1	TRBV24-1
ASSIDGRNQPQH	TRBJ1-5	TRBV6-6
ASSLSPTLAGVSDTQY	TRBJ2-3	TRBV27
ASSLGTLREAF	TRBJ1-1	TRBV27
ASSKGLSSNQPQH	TRBJ1-5	TRBV5-6
AWSRTGTDTQY	TRBJ2-3	TRBV30
ASSFSGYSNQPQH	TRBJ1-5	TRBV27
ASSFSPALRPLH	TRBJ1-6	TRBV28
AISEETGYNQPQH	TRBJ1-5	TRBV10-3
ASTPSVTQNNYGYT	TRBJ1-2	TRBV7-9
ASPFWGYT	TRBJ1-2	TRBV19
ASSLGRYEQY	TRBJ2-7	TRBV5-6